The 20 T cell receptor beta chains below all came from one sample that was sequenced in a study of cytomegalovirus exposure and HLA in healthy donors. The PCR made use of 60 Vbeta and 13 Jbeta primers. Using immunoSEQ multiplex PCR, the repertoire was profiled, and TCRdb retains in-frame clones only, with some absent. Counted here are 110,000 to 150,000 clones, 73% occurring once; the ten biggest clones make up 1% to 1.5%. Input material: PBMCs. The receptor set was obtained from a middle-aged woman in good health and CMV-seronegative.

V and J are TRBV29-1 and TRBJ1-1; TRBD1 matches at 9 bases. V shed 4 bases and J 1 base; nucleotides not matched to a gene: 7. The CDR3 is 15 amino acids. Germline assignment: CDR1 SQVTM and CDR2 ANQGSEA. CDR3 sequence (DNA): TGCAGCGTTGTTTTAGTGGGACAGGGGAACACTGAAGCTTTCTTT. Translation gives CSVVLVGQGNTEAFF.

The rearrangement uses TRBV25-1 and TRBJ1-3; D uncertain. Germline CDR1 reads MGHDK; CDR2 reads SYGVNS. Trimming took 1 base from V and 4 from J, leaving 5 bases between them. This CDR3 is 13 amino acids long. The CDR3 DNA reads as TGTGCCAGCAGTGAATTCGGGGGAAACACCATATATTTT. This sequence encodes CASSEFGGNTIYF.

The chain is built from TRBV5-6 and TRBJ2-7, with 7 bases matching TRBD2. Per the germline V gene, CDR1 is SGHDT and CDR2 is YYEEEE. V was pared by 3 bases and J by 2 bases, with 5 bases of the junction left unmatched. The CDR3 length is 14 residues. DNA for the CDR3: TGTGCCAGCAGCTCCCCGGGGGGTCCCTACGAGCAGTACGTC. Its translation: CASSSPGGPYEQYV.

The chain carries TRBV19 and TRBJ1-6, with a tentative D call TRBD1 (6 bases). This CDR3 is 14 amino acids long. Between the trimmed V and J ends, which lost 5 bases and 7 bases, there was a span of 12 bases. The germline gives CDR1 LNHDA, CDR2 SQIVND (reference sequence). CDR3: CASSPGTQNSPLHF. CDR3 coding DNA: TGTGCCAGTAGTCCCGGGACACAGAATTCACCCCTCCACTTT.

This clone was detected only once. This chain uses TRBV2 with TRBJ1-2; D is undetermined. With 6 bases removed from V and 6 bases from J, the gap between germline ends came to 11 bases. CDR3 length equals 12 residues. CDR1 is SNHLY and CDR2 is FYNNEI in the germline V gene. The CDR3 protein is CASRATDHGYTF. DNA of the CDR3: TGTGCCAGCAGAGCAACAGATCATGGCTACACCTTC.

The V and J genes are TRBV15 and TRBJ1-4, with TRBD1 matching over 7 bases. The trim removed 0 bases at V and 8 bases at J, leaving 3 bases unmatched. The CDR3 is 14 amino acids. Germline V CDR1 and CDR2: LNHNV, YYDKDF (reference sequence). The CDR3 here is CATSRDRGSEKLFF. CDR3 sequence (DNA): TGTGCCACCAGCAGAGACAGGGGGAGCGAAAAACTGTTTTTT.

This clone was observed a few times. This rearrangement joins TRBV6-6 to TRBJ1-1, with 7 bases aligning to TRBD1. V gave up 7 bases and J gave up 4 bases; unmatched junction bases: 6. Germline lookup yields CDR1 MNHNY and CDR2 SVGAGI (reference sequence). The CDR3 contains 13 residues. The CDR3 DNA is TGTGCCAGCACAACAGGGGATCCCACTGAAGCTTTCTTT. Translating it yields CASTTGDPTEAFF.

The chain recombines TRBV15 with TRBJ1-1; 10 positions agree with TRBD1. Trimming at V came to 1 base and at J to 11 bases, leaving 7 bases not matched to a gene. CDR3 size: 14 residues. In germline, CDR1 is LNHNV, CDR2 YYDKDF (reference sequence). The CDR3: CATSRAGTGATAFF. CDR3 bases: TGTGCCACCAGCAGAGCCGGGACAGGGGCGACGGCTTTCTTT.

This chain's CDR3 is CASYERQGFSGYTF. The CDR3 nucleotides are TGTGCCAGCTACGAGAGACAGGGTTTTAGTGGCTACACCTTC. The chain combines TRBV18 with TRBJ1-2; 7 positions agree with TRBD1. The V gene's germline CDR1 is KGHSH and CDR2 LQKENI. This CDR3 has 14 amino acids. Trimming cost V 7 bases and J 7 bases; bases outside gene matches: 12.

V is TRBV28 and J is TRBJ2-7; possible D gene TRBD1, 7 bases. Germline lookup yields CDR1 MDHEN and CDR2 SYDVKM. V shed 4 bases and J shed 4 bases, with 26 bases lying between them. The CDR3 is 18 residues long. The CDR3 protein is CASSSSDTRGTAGYEQYV. The CDR3 DNA is TGTGCCAGCAGTTCTTCTGATACCCGCGGGACAGCAGGGTACGAGCAGTACGTC.

The chain carries TRBV4-1 and TRBJ2-2; 12 bases fit TRBD1. The V segment lost 4 bases and the J segment 8 bases; nucleotides outside the gene matches: 5. The CDR3 loop spans 15 amino acids. Germline-derived CDR1 and CDR2 are MGHRA and YSYEKL. The CDR3 protein is CASSRPGQGAGELFF. The CDR3 coding sequence is TGCGCCAGCAGCCGGCCGGGACAGGGGGCTGGGGAGCTGTTTTTT.

The chain is built from TRBV18 and TRBJ2-2, with 7 bases aligning to TRBD1. CDR3 size: 17 residues. V trimming: 2 bases; J trimming: 2 bases; junction bases outside the gene matches: 8. CDR1 KGHSH and CDR2 LQKENI come from the germline V gene. CDR3 coding DNA: TGTGCCAGCTCACCAATCATTGGGACAGCTAACACCGGGGAGCTGTTTTTT. This codes for CASSPIIGTANTGELFF.

This chain links TRBV5-4 with TRBJ2-5; 10 bases map to TRBD1. Germline V CDR1 and CDR2: SGHNT, YYREEE (reference sequence). The CDR3 covers 16 residues. Trimming removed 6 bases from V and 2 bases from J; junction bases left unmatched: 10. CDR3 residues: CASNLGTGAPQETQYF. The CDR3 DNA is TGTGCCAGCAACCTAGGGACAGGGGCCCCACAAGAGACCCAGTACTTC.

V is TRBV19 and J is TRBJ1-2, with 7 bases fitting TRBD1. CDR3 length: 17 amino acids. Germline CDR1 LNHDA, CDR2 SQIVND (reference sequence). Unmatched junction bases numbered 13, after V lost 3 bases and J lost 3 bases. DNA of the CDR3: TGTGCCAGTAGTATCCTCCTCGCTGACAGGGTTGACTATGGCTACACCTTC. It translates to CASSILLADRVDYGYTF.

The chain uses TRBV7-9 and TRBJ2-1; 9 nucleotides match TRBD2. V trimming: 1 base; J trimming: 5 bases; junction bases outside the gene matches: 3. This CDR3 contains 15 residues. Germline-derived CDR1 and CDR2 are SEHNR and FQNEAQ (reference sequence). The CDR3 reads CASSLDAGGHNEQFF. The CDR3 coding sequence is TGTGCCAGCAGCTTAGACGCGGGGGGGCACAATGAGCAGTTCTTC. Combining the CDR3 with reference TRBV7-9 and TRBJ2-1 gives the whole variable domain DTGVSQNPRHKITKRGQNVTFRCDPISEHNRLYWYRQTLGQGPEFLTYFQNEAQLEKSRLLSDRFSAERPKGSFSTLEIQRTEQGDSAMYLCASSLDAGGHNEQFFGPGTRLTVL.

The chain carries TRBV19 and TRBJ2-3, with D tentatively TRBD2 (7 bases). V gave up 5 bases and J gave up 5 bases, with 23 bases separating them. Germline V gene data show CDR1 as LNHDA and CDR2 as SQIVND (reference sequence). This CDR3 region has 17 residues. The CDR3 protein is CASSVEGGLLSGDTQYF. The CDR3 DNA follows: TGTGCCAGTAGTGTTGAGGGGGGGCTACTCTCCGGAGATACGCAGTATTTT.

V is TRBV28 and J is TRBJ2-1; 7 positions match TRBD1. Germline loops: CDR1 MDHEN, CDR2 SYDVKM. The CDR3 loop spans 15 amino acids. V trimming: 6 bases; J trimming: 9 bases; junction bases outside the gene matches: 14. The CDR3 DNA reads as TGTGCCAGCAGGTCATGGGACGGGACAGAGGGTGAGCAGTTCTTC. It yields the protein CASRSWDGTEGEQFF.

The chain employs TRBV2 and TRBJ1-5; no definite D call. V was shortened by 6 bases and J by 3 bases, with 9 bases between the two germline ends. The CDR3 totals 13 residues. Germline lookup yields CDR1 SNHLY and CDR2 FYNNEI. In DNA, the CDR3 is TGTGCCAGCAGACGAGGGCTCAATCAGCCCCAGCATTTT. Its protein product is CASRRGLNQPQHF.

The chain couples TRBV7-6 to TRBJ2-7, with D possibly being TRBD2 (7 bases). The CDR3 sequence is 14 residues long. Per germline, CDR1 SGHVS and CDR2 FNYEAQ. Trimming cost V 3 bases and J 7 bases, with 16 bases left between them. The DNA of the CDR3 is TGTGCCAGCAGCTTGGAGGGGGGGGGTAGGGAGCAGTACTTC. Translated: CASSLEGGGREQYF.

The chain has TRBV9 and TRBJ2-5; 8 nucleotides match TRBD2. The CDR3 length is 13 residues. Germline V CDR1 and CDR2: SGDLS, YYNGEE. The V segment lost 2 bases and the J segment 5 bases; nucleotides outside the gene matches: 2. The CDR3 spells CASSVSGEETQYF. In DNA, the CDR3 is TGTGCCAGCAGCGTTAGCGGGGAGGAGACCCAGTACTTC.